A single sample is the source of the 18 T cell receptor beta chains below, sequenced in a study of a mutant IDH1 vaccine in newly diagnosed glioma. Time point: week 35, safety follow-up. The vaccine gave 300 ug of a 20-mer mutant IDH1 peptide subcutaneously per dose. Method: immunoSEQ multiplex PCR; TCRdb's copy keeps in-frame clones and lacks some. The sample gives about 32,000 clones, around 82% of which show up once; about 11% is in the top ten. Antigens of these TCRs are unknown. Sequences were derived from PBMCs, sampled from a glioma patient whose treatment included an IDH1 peptide vaccine. Receptors were obtained from a woman in her forties with glioma.

This clone came up once. The J gene is TRBJ2-7, the V gene TRBV5-4; the match to TRBD1 covers 7 bases. J was trimmed by 2 bases and V by 0 bases; bases with no gene match: 5. There are 15 residues in the CDR3. Germline values: CDR1 SGHNT, CDR2 YYREEE (reference sequence). The CDR3 DNA reads as TGTGCCAGCAGCTTGGGACAGGGTATTACCTACGAGCAGTACTTC. Translation gives CASSLGQGITYEQYF.

This clone was seen more than once but under ten times. This rearrangement joins TRBV6-1 to TRBJ1-1; tentatively, D is TRBD1 (6 bases). This CDR3 region has 14 residues. V was pared by 6 bases and J by 4 bases, with 15 bases between. Per the germline V gene, CDR1 is MNHNS and CDR2 is SASEGT. As DNA, the CDR3 is TGTGCCAGCAGGCCCGGGGGCTATGGCACTGAAGCTTTCTTT. Its protein product is CASRPGGYGTEAFF.

The chain uses TRBV5-1 and TRBJ1-2; D is unresolved. Trimming removed 2 bases at V and 3 bases at J, with 11 bases between. Germline V CDR1 and CDR2: SGHRS, YFSETQ. The CDR3 spans 14 residues. The CDR3 spells CASSFSLDDYGYTF. The CDR3 DNA follows: TGCGCCAGCAGCTTTTCCTTGGATGACTATGGCTACACCTTC.

The genes are TRBV25-1 and TRBJ2-5; 9 positions match TRBD1. The CDR3 covers 15 residues. The germline gives CDR1 MGHDK, CDR2 SYGVNS. Trimming took 2 bases from V and 5 from J; bases not matched to a gene: 6. The CDR3 sequence: CASSELQGAGETQYF. For the CDR3, the DNA is TGTGCCAGCAGTGAACTACAGGGGGCCGGTGAGACCCAGTACTTC.

This clone appeared a single time. J is TRBJ1-2 and V is TRBV5-1; D is undetermined. V was trimmed by 0 bases and J by 0 bases, leaving 9 bases between them. Looked up from germline, CDR1 is SGHRS and CDR2 is YFSETQ. This CDR3 has 15 residues. CDR3: CASSLGSVSNYGYTF. In DNA, the CDR3 is TGCGCCAGCAGCTTGGGGTCCGTTTCTAACTATGGCTACACCTTC.

The chain uses TRBV5-6 and TRBJ1-4; D possibly corresponds to TRBD1 (5 bases). The CDR3 runs 15 residues. The V and J ends lost 0 bases and 0 bases respectively, with 6 bases between them. Per the germline V gene, CDR1 is SGHDT and CDR2 is YYEEEE. CDR3 bases: TGTGCCAGCAGCTTGGGAGGGGCAACTAATGAAAAACTGTTTTTT. It codes for CASSLGGATNEKLFF.

The chain uses TRBV5-1 and TRBJ2-2; D gene uncertain. Germline CDR1 SGHRS, CDR2 YFSETQ. This CDR3 is 15 amino acids long. V was shortened by 4 bases and J by 6 bases, with 16 bases between the two germline ends. CDR3 in amino acids: CASSPGRLGPGELFF. Here the CDR3 DNA reads TGCGCCAGCAGCCCCGGAAGGCTAGGACCCGGGGAGCTGTTTTTT.

The chain joins TRBV18 to TRBJ1-1; no clear D. Germline CDR1 is KGHSH and CDR2 is LQKENI. V was shortened by 1 base and J by 3 bases, with 12 bases between the two germline ends. This CDR3 contains 15 residues. Written as DNA, the CDR3 is TGTGCCAGCTCACCACTGGCAGGTCAGGACACTGAAGCTTTCTTT. Translated, it gives CASSPLAGQDTEAFF. Supplemented by reference TRBV18 and TRBJ1-1, the full variable domain reads NAGVMQNPRHLVRRRGQEARLRCSPMKGHSHVYWYRQLPEEGLKFMVYLQKENIIDESGMPKERFSAEFPKEGPSILRIQQVVRGDSAAYFCASSPLAGQDTEAFFGQGTRLTVV.

The chain has TRBV11-2 and TRBJ2-7; D possibly corresponds to TRBD2 (6 bases). CDR3 length equals 15 residues. Trimming stripped 8 bases from V and 0 bases from J, with 17 bases between. CDR1 is SGHAT and CDR2 is FQNNGV in the germline V gene. CDR3 in DNA: TGTGCCAGCTCCCACGGGGGTGCGAGCTCCTACGAGCAGTACTTC. Residues: CASSHGGASSYEQYF.

V and J are TRBV18 and TRBJ1-1; D is possibly TRBD1 (6 bases). Trimming left V 3 bases short and J 1 base short, with 9 bases between. This CDR3 has 14 residues. Germline-derived CDR1 and CDR2 are KGHSH and LQKENI. The CDR3 DNA reads as TGTGCCAGCTCACCCTTGACAGGGAACACTGAAGCTTTCTTT. It specifies CASSPLTGNTEAFF. Combining the CDR3 with reference TRBV18 and TRBJ1-1 gives the whole variable domain NAGVMQNPRHLVRRRGQEARLRCSPMKGHSHVYWYRQLPEEGLKFMVYLQKENIIDESGMPKERFSAEFPKEGPSILRIQQVVRGDSAAYFCASSPLTGNTEAFFGQGTRLTVV.

This clone was seen a single time. The chain uses TRBV15 and TRBJ1-1; no firm D call. Trimming pared 5 bases from V and 5 bases from J, leaving 18 bases between. The CDR3 has 15 amino acids. CDR1 and CDR2 from the germline V gene are LNHNV and YYDKDF (reference sequence). The CDR3 DNA sequence: TGTGCCACCAGCCCCCTAAAGGATCAGGAGACTGAAGCTTTCTTT. It translates to CATSPLKDQETEAFF. The full variable domain, its missing parts supplied by reference TRBV15 and TRBJ1-1, is DAMVIQNPRYQVTQFGKPVTLSCSQTLNHNVMYWYQQKSSQAPKLLFHYYDKDFNNEADTPDNFQSRRPNTSFCFLDIRSPGLGDTAMYLCATSPLKDQETEAFFGQGTRLTVV.

The chain is built from TRBV6-1 and TRBJ2-3; D perhaps matches TRBD1 (6 bases). The CDR3 is 13 amino acids. Trimming removed 5 bases at V and 10 bases at J, with 16 bases between. The germline gives CDR1 MNHNS, CDR2 SASEGT. This CDR3 reads CASSHQGQLAQYF. Here the CDR3 DNA reads TGTGCCAGCAGTCACCAGGGACAACTGGCGCAGTATTTT.

This clone was counted between two and nine times. The chain has TRBV30 and TRBJ1-1; D gene unclear. CDR1 GTSNPN and CDR2 SVGIG come from the germline V gene (reference sequence). V lost 2 bases to trimming and J lost 0 bases, with 4 bases between them. CDR3 length: 12 amino acids. The CDR3, as DNA: TGTGCCTGGAGTAAGGTGAACACTGAAGCTTTCTTT. Residues: CAWSKVNTEAFF.

This chain connects TRBV23-1 to TRBJ2-7, with 10 nucleotides matching TRBD1. TRBV23-1 is sorted into the ORF group, with uncertain function. There are 16 residues in the CDR3. V shed 0 bases and J 2 bases; nucleotides not matched to a gene: 4. CDR3 amino acids: CASSQSWDRGPYEQYF. DNA of the CDR3: TGCGCCAGCAGTCAATCGTGGGACAGGGGACCCTACGAGCAGTACTTC.

The chain uses TRBV30 and TRBJ2-3, with 9 bases lining up with TRBD2. Looked up from germline, CDR1 is GTSNPN and CDR2 is SVGIG (reference sequence). CDR3 length: 20 residues. With 4 bases clipped from V and 0 bases from J, the junction kept 20 bases outside the gene matches. CDR3 nucleotide sequence: TGTGCCTGGATAAGTGGGAGAGTAAAAGCGGGGGGCCCTAGCACAGATACGCAGTATTTT. Residues: CAWISGRVKAGGPSTDTQYF.

The rearrangement joins TRBV30 to TRBJ1-2; TRBD1 aligns across 8 bases. V was clipped by 0 bases and J by 7 bases; unmatched bases: 7. CDR3 length: 14 residues. Germline CDR1 is GTSNPN and CDR2 is SVGIG (reference sequence). CDR3 bases: TGTGCCTGGAGTGTAGGCAGGGGGCGAGGTGGCTACACCTTC. Its translation is CAWSVGRGRGGYTF.

The chain carries TRBV5-4 and TRBJ1-2; perhaps TRBD1 as D (5 bases). The germline gives CDR1 SGHNT, CDR2 YYREEE (reference sequence). This CDR3 is 14 amino acids long. The V and J ends lost 5 bases and 4 bases respectively, with 15 bases between them. The CDR3 sequence is CASSRSGRGYGYTF. Here the CDR3 DNA reads TGTGCCAGCAGTCGCTCGGGGCGTGGCTATGGCTACACCTTC.

The rearrangement links TRBV5-1 to TRBJ1-1; perhaps TRBD1 as D (5 bases). Trimming removed 4 bases from V and 3 bases from J, with 16 bases in between. This CDR3 spans 15 amino acids. CDR1 and CDR2 from the germline V gene are SGHRS and YFSETQ. CDR3 coding DNA: TGCGCCAGCAGCGGGGGAGGGGTTGGGGACACTGAAGCTTTCTTT. Translation gives CASSGGGVGDTEAFF.